These 6 T cell receptor beta chains were all obtained from the same sample, sequenced in a study of neoadjuvant anti-PD-1 for oral cavity cancer (dated by TCRdb to the early 2020s). The library was generated by the immunoSEQ multiplex PCR assay. TCRdb obtained this table from immuneACCESS and retained in-frame rearrangements with V and J assigned. These tables miss some clones; where compared with another copy, unresolved V genes account for less than half of the shortfall, and the remainder is unexplained. The sample has 70,000 to 95,000 clones on record, 70% to 85% of them singletons. Of the sample, around 3% falls within the top ten clones. Taken with the paper, the label for time point translates to: before neoadjuvant nivolumab. Sequences were derived from PBMCs, sampled before nivolumab (anti-PD-1) treatment. The receptors derive from a person between 40 and 79 years old with oral cavity squamous cell carcinoma.

The rearrangement links TRBV10-1 to TRBJ1-4; no reliable D call. V shed 11 bases and J shed 10 bases, with 14 bases lying between them. The CDR3 covers 11 residues. In germline, CDR1 is WNHNN, CDR2 SYGVQD (reference sequence). As DNA, the CDR3 is TGCGCCCAGAGACCCGGCGGAAAACTGTTTTTT. Protein sequence: CAQRPGGKLFF.

The rearrangement links TRBV7-9 to TRBJ1-1, with D unclear. The CDR3 covers 15 residues. Trimming removed 2 bases from V and 0 bases from J, with 10 bases in between. Germline V gene sequence: CDR1 SEHNR, CDR2 FQNEAQ (reference sequence). The CDR3 DNA reads as TGTGCCAGCAGCTTACTCGGGCTGGTGAACACTGAAGCTTTCTTT. Translating it yields CASSLLGLVNTEAFF.

The chain uses TRBV7-2 and TRBJ2-7; 10 bases agree with TRBD2. This CDR3 has 15 amino acids. J was trimmed by 7 bases and V by 5 bases; bases with no gene match: 11. Germline V lookup: CDR1 SGHTA, CDR2 FQGNSA. CDR3 nucleotides: TGTGCCAGCAGCCAGACTAGCGGGTTTCCTAGGGAGCAGTACTTC. This translates into CASSQTSGFPREQYF. Looking up the rest from reference TRBV7-2 and TRBJ2-7 gives the full variable domain: GAGVSQSPSNKVTEKGKDVELRCDPISGHTALYWYRQSLGQGLEFLIYFQGNSAPDKSGLPSDRFSAERTGGSVSTLTIQRTQQEDSAVYLCASSQTSGFPREQYFGPGTRLTVT.

This clone was counted a single time. The chain carries TRBV2 and TRBJ1-4; D not certain. Germline-derived CDR1 and CDR2 are SNHLY and FYNNEI. V shed 3 bases and J shed 0 bases, with 5 bases lying between them. This CDR3 is built from 14 residues. The CDR3 loop is CASSETPTNEKLFF. DNA for the CDR3: TGTGCCAGCAGTGAGACACCAACTAATGAAAAACTGTTTTTT. The variable domain in full, completed from reference TRBV2 and TRBJ1-4, reads EPEVTQTPSHQVTQMGQEVILRCVPISNHLYFYWYRQILGQKVEFLVSFYNNEISEKSEIFDDQFSVERPDGSNFTLKIRSTKLEDSAMYFCASSETPTNEKLFFGSGTQLSVL.

The chain has TRBV30 and TRBJ1-4, with D tentatively TRBD1 (5 bases). V gave up 3 bases and J gave up 5 bases, with 10 bases separating them. Per germline, CDR1 GTSNPN and CDR2 SVGIG (reference sequence). The CDR3 length is 13 residues. CDR3 protein: CAWSRQRNEKLFF. Written as DNA, the CDR3 is TGTGCCTGGAGCCGACAGAGAAATGAAAAACTGTTTTTT.

The chain carries TRBV7-9 and TRBJ1-2; TRBD1 is a possible D gene (5 bases). The CDR3 runs 15 residues. Between the trimmed V and J ends, which lost 1 base and 7 bases, there was a span of 16 bases. Germline V gene data show CDR1 as SEHNR and CDR2 as FQNEAQ (reference sequence). The CDR3 loop reads CASSLGVQGAFGYTF. The CDR3 DNA is TGTGCCAGCAGCTTAGGGGTGCAGGGTGCATTTGGCTACACCTTC. The complete variable domain, with remaining parts taken from reference TRBV7-9 and TRBJ1-2, reads DTGVSQNPRHKITKRGQNVTFRCDPISEHNRLYWYRQTLGQGPEFLTYFQNEAQLEKSRLLSDRFSAERPKGSFSTLEIQRTEQGDSAMYLCASSLGVQGAFGYTFGSGTRLTVV.